The present entry profiles one T cell receptor beta chain with its context. Authors' data handling: Scientists estimated how many nucleated cells there were by amplifying reference gene primers. Only in-frame clones appear in the TCRdb table, and some are missing; sequencing was by immunoSEQ multiplex PCR. V, J and clone size are taken as reported in that table, and D and trimming were inferred from the DNA itself. The data contain approximately 300,000 clones, over 85% of them seen just once; the ten biggest clones take up around 2.6%. Across about 22 US areas, participants ranged in age from roughly 18 to 95 years. Grouping used clinical history reported by participants in a survey and questionnaire. What the recovered Cohort 3 donors had was two negative PCRs, clearance, or symptom resolution. Germline CDR1 is KGHSH and CDR2 is LQKENI. Trimming cost V 2 bases and J 3 bases, with 8 bases left between them. The CDR3 runs 13 residues.

This sample is part of a study of blood T cell repertoires in COVID-19. The receptor's source is a man aged 55-75 years who had recovered from COVID-19. The source material was PBMCs or T cells enriched from blood (not recorded which). This chain uses TRBV18 with TRBJ2-7, with a tentative D call TRBD1 (6 bases). CDR3 DNA sequence: TGTGCCAGCTCACCATTACAGGGCTACGAGCAGTACTTC. This translates into CASSPLQGYEQYF.